This T cell receptor (beta chain) comes out of a study of cytotoxic CD8 clonotypes in ibrutinib-treated CLL. Across the study: Averaging across samples gave roughly 230,000 productive templates and 75,000 to 100,000 productive rearrangements.

Details on this clone: Its antigen is unidentified.

Trimming cost V 4 bases and J 3 bases, with 6 bases left between them. CDR1 is SGHVS and CDR2 is FNYEAQ in the germline V gene. The CDR3 spans 13 residues. Sequenced by immunoSEQ multiplex PCR; TCRdb stores in-frame clones only, minus some. Altogether approximately 100,000 clones are present, 70% to 80% being singletons, with the ten largest covering just under 25%. Study-level results: Sampling schedules were unmatched across sustained-remission and progressing patients. Once treatment began, public clonotypes, which were uncommon, contracted or stayed stable.

This chain connects TRBV7-6 to TRBJ2-2; D not resolved. The starting material was PBMCs, obtained after 24 months of ibrutinib treatment. The TCR sequence derives from a human donor with chronic lymphocytic leukemia. The CDR3 sequence is CASSSPDTGELFF. In DNA form, the CDR3 reads TGTGCCAGCAGCTCCCCGGACACCGGGGAGCTGTTTTTT. The full variable domain, completed using reference TRBV7-6 and TRBJ2-2, is GAGVSQSPRYKVTKRGQDVALRCDPISGHVSLYWYRQALGQGPEFLTYFNYEAQQDKSGLPNDRFSAERPEGSISTLTIQRTEQRDSAMYRCASSSPDTGELFFGEGSRLTVL.